These T cell receptor beta chains were read from a single sample in a study of tumor and adjacent non-tumor tissue in lung cancer. In TCRdb, the multiplex PCR reads were re-called with MiXCR into one record per CDR3 protein. This table holds approximately 100,000 distinct CDR3 sequences, 50% to 70% found once. The sequenced material came from distant non-tumor lung tissue. Receptors originate from a man younger than 40 with non-small cell lung cancer. CDR3s leave out the opening cysteine and the closing phenylalanine or tryptophan.

v_gene	j_gene	CDR3aa
TRBV11-1	TRBJ2-7	GSSPGNRDEQY
TRBV20-1	TRBJ1-2	SARNWRDGGYT
TRBV4-1	TRBJ2-4	ASSQLARDIQY
TRBV6-5	TRBJ2-7	ASCPRGSYEQY
TRBV7-2	TRBJ2-5	ASSLEISGGTQY
TRBV29-1	TRBJ2-1	SVEREAGGLNEQF
TRBV11-2	TRBJ2-7	ASSLTGKSSSEQY
TRBV10-3	TRBJ1-2	AISEGDSYYGYT
TRBV11-2	TRBJ2-3	VSSWRDRGRSDTQY
TRBV11-2	TRBJ2-2	ASTPLMLGTGELF
TRBV20-1	TRBJ2-7	SVGDGYSYEQY
TRBV29-1	TRBJ2-7	SVEDVGNYEQY
TRBV11-2	TRBJ2-3	ASSFAGIGTQY
TRBV29-1	TRBJ1-2	GAREDVISGYT
TRBV11-3	TRBJ2-1	ASSPRTISYNEQL
TRBV4-3	TRBJ2-6	TSSRDRGGANVLT
TRBV5-1	TRBJ2-2	ASTLTSGRAGELF
TRBV11-2	TRBJ1-5	ASSRSGGRQPQH
TRBV20-1	TRBJ2-5	SAIAGGWQEIQY
TRBV11-3	TRBJ2-5	GSSSEAGGQKTQY
TRBV6-1	TRBJ2-1	ASSSRTSGRSNEQF
TRBV11-2	TRBJ2-2	AGSLELVGETGGLF
TRBV20-1	TRBJ1-2	SVSLVVGQGSYGYT
TRBV5-1	TRBJ1-1	ASSDGTARKSTEAF
TRBV29-1	TRBJ2-7	SIEEGNRGYEQY
TRBV24-1	TRBJ2-5	ATSPGTGLQESQY
TRBV4-2	TRBJ2-2	ASSQHIAGGHSTGELF
TRBV11-2	TRBJ2-7	AGSLPGGRGAYEQY
TRBV20-1	TRBJ2-5	SVRARGIQY
TRBV28	TRBJ1-6	ASRLPGTGDGSLH
TRBV5-1	TRBJ2-2	ASRNREGNTGELF
TRBV29-1	TRBJ1-4	GVEDFGTGGEKLF
TRBV11-2	TRBJ2-6	ANSPGTLYRWANVLT
TRBV4-2	TRBJ1-2	ASCPRGVYGYI
TRBV12-3/TRBV12-4	TRBJ2-2	ASSRNWGVPGELF
TRBV5-5	TRBJ2-1	ASSLVLAGGRNEQF
TRBV20-1	TRBJ2-7	NAKLAGVGYKQY
TRBV7-8	TRBJ2-3	ASSLVVGRGSEHTDTQY
TRBV20-1	TRBJ2-7	SVQRESSYEQY
TRBV12-3/TRBV12-4	TRBJ2-7	ASNFYVGGGQY
TRBV5-6	TRBJ1-3	ASQTSLGKTNTIY
TRBV20-1	TRBJ1-2	STTEAGYGYT
TRBV6-5	TRBJ2-7	ATSYSSGSSYEQY
TRBV5-6	.	TSSYGKETQPQY
TRBV10-3	TRBJ2-4	AITHPRGERAKNIQY
TRBV11-2	TRBJ2-1	VGASERALFGEQF
TRBV4-3	TRBJ1-4	VSRATPGWSEKLF
TRBV11-1	TRBJ2-7	ASSSQGNSYEQY
TRBV12-3/TRBV12-4	TRBJ2-5	ASSTRDRESHETQY
TRBV24-1	TRBJ1-1	ATSAATGGNTEAF
TRBV20-1	TRBJ2-5	SARLAGVLWYQETQY
TRBV7-9	TRBJ2-3	ASSHSRDTQY
TRBV4-3	TRBJ1-4	ASSPRVMTCAINEKLF